This entry concerns a single T cell receptor (beta chain). Unique molecular identifiers were incorporated when the TCRbeta library was constructed. TCRdb ran MiXCR on the PCR reads and lists one entry per CDR3 protein. Of approximately 390,000 distinct CDR3 sequences in the sample, around 9.9% were seen once. This entry comes from a study of T-cell reconstitution after alpha-beta-depleted transplantation in children. This CDR3 region has 20 residues. Germline CDR1 is DFQATT and CDR2 is SNEGSKA (reference sequence). With V trimmed by 1 base and J by 0 bases, 14 bases remained unmatched. The starting material was PBMCs from the stem cell graft donor, obtained from the stem cell graft. The gene calls are TRBV20-1 and TRBJ2-1, with TRBD2 matching 11 bases. The TCR was taken from a human donor who donated a stem cell graft to a child with acute myeloid leukemia. This chain's CDR3 is CSARVGEGLAAYSSYNEQFF. Here the CDR3 DNA reads TGCAGTGCTAGAGTCGGGGAGGGACTAGCGGCCTATAGCTCCTACAATGAGCAGTTCTTC.